The 20 T cell receptor beta chains in this list originate from one sample, sequenced in a study of blood T cell repertoires in COVID-19. Here immunoSEQ multiplex PCR was the method, and the copy in TCRdb shows in-frame clones only, minus some. Found here are a few hundred thousand clones, approximately 90% of them singletons; the top ten hold about 6.8%. The sample was peripheral blood. All receptors derive from a young woman with COVID-19, enrolled during active disease.

The CDR3 bases are TGTGCCAGCAGCTTCGTGTCAGCGGGAGACAAGAACATTCAGTACTTC. It translates to CASSFVSAGDKNIQYF. The chain joins TRBV5-6 to TRBJ2-4, with TRBD2 matching over 8 bases. Germline-derived CDR1 and CDR2 are SGHDT and YYEEEE. The CDR3 length is 16 residues. V lost 2 bases, J lost 7 bases, and 11 bases stayed unmatched.

The chain combines TRBV28 with TRBJ2-7, with 7 bases fitting TRBD2. This CDR3 comprises 14 residues. V was clipped by 6 bases and J by 5 bases; unmatched bases: 10. Germline assignment: CDR1 MDHEN and CDR2 SYDVKM. The CDR3: CASSLTSAFDEQYF. CDR3 DNA: TGTGCCAGCAGCCTTACTAGCGCTTTCGACGAGCAGTACTTC.

The chain combines TRBV4-1 with TRBJ2-1, with TRBD2 identical over 7 bases. Germline assignment: CDR1 MGHRA and CDR2 YSYEKL. V shed 4 bases, J shed 7 bases, and the junction held 13 bases outside the gene matches. The CDR3 totals 16 residues. The DNA for the CDR3 is TGCGCCAGCAGCCTAAGAGGAGCAGGGAGGGTGAATGAGCAGTTCTTC. Its translation is CASSLRGAGRVNEQFF.

The rearrangement uses TRBV5-6 and TRBJ1-5; perhaps TRBD1 as D (5 bases). The V end lost 0 bases, the J end lost 5 bases, and 12 bases lay between the germline ends. Germline CDR1 and CDR2: SGHDT and YYEEEE. The length of the CDR3 is 15 residues. The chain's CDR3 is CASSLEGRVDQPQHF. CDR3 nucleotides: TGTGCCAGCAGCTTGGAAGGCAGGGTGGATCAGCCCCAGCATTTT.

V is TRBV4-1 and J is TRBJ1-6; 12 bases agree with TRBD1. V lost 5 bases and J lost 5; bases outside the gene matches: 10. Germline V lookup: CDR1 MGHRA, CDR2 YSYEKL. This CDR3 comprises 18 residues. In DNA form, the CDR3 reads TGCGCCAGCAGCGGAGGGACAGGGGGCGTCGTAAATAATTCACCCCTCCACTTT. This sequence encodes CASSGGTGGVVNNSPLHF.

J is TRBJ2-2 and V is TRBV28; TRBD1 matches at 10 bases. V was pared by 5 bases and J by 7 bases, with 10 bases of the junction left unmatched. CDR3 length: 16 residues. Germline V gene sequence: CDR1 MDHEN, CDR2 SYDVKM. CDR3 sequence: CASSTGTGEGSGELFF. CDR3 nucleotides: TGTGCCAGCAGTACCGGGACAGGGGAGGGGAGCGGGGAGCTGTTTTTT.

V gene TRBV5-1 combines with J gene TRBJ2-4; TRBD1 agrees at 8 bases. The CDR3 is made up of 15 amino acids. J lost 7 bases, V lost 4 bases, and 10 bases had no gene match. Germline values: CDR1 SGHRS, CDR2 YFSETQ. The CDR3 loop reads CASSVRQGTGNIQYF. CDR3 sequence (DNA): TGCGCCAGCAGCGTAAGACAGGGGACGGGGAACATTCAGTACTTC.

V gene TRBV2 combines with J gene TRBJ2-7, with 16 bases identical to TRBD2. The germline V gene encodes CDR1 SNHLY and CDR2 FYNNEI. The trim removed 8 bases at V and 6 bases at J, leaving 4 bases unmatched. The CDR3 is made up of 14 amino acids. CDR3 loop: CASVGTSGRAEQYF. The CDR3 DNA reads as TGTGCCAGCGTTGGGACTAGCGGGAGGGCCGAGCAGTACTTC.

This chain links TRBV7-2 with TRBJ2-1, with no clear D. This CDR3 contains 15 residues. Between the trimmed V and J ends, which lost 3 bases and 4 bases, there was a span of 13 bases. CDR1 is SGHTA and CDR2 is FQGNSA in the germline V gene. In DNA, the CDR3 is TGTGCCAGCAGCTTCCAAGGCGGCTTATACAATGAGCAGTTCTTC. Protein product: CASSFQGGLYNEQFF.

J is TRBJ2-5 and V is TRBV2; D is perhaps TRBD1 (6 bases). V lost 4 bases to trimming and J lost 5 bases, with 14 bases between them. The CDR3 is made up of 14 amino acids. CDR1 is SNHLY and CDR2 is FYNNEI in the germline V gene. CDR3 residues: CASSAQGPGETQYF. CDR3 nucleotides: TGTGCCAGCAGTGCCCAGGGGCCCGGGGAGACCCAGTACTTC.

CDR3 residues: CAWRGGQGYEQYF. The DNA of the CDR3 is TGTGCCTGGAGGGGGGGACAGGGCTACGAGCAGTACTTC. The chain employs TRBV30 and TRBJ2-7; 9 bases match TRBD1. Germline CDR1 and CDR2: GTSNPN and SVGIG (reference sequence). The ends lost 3 bases at V and 3 bases at J; junction bases unmatched: 3. CDR3 length: 13 amino acids.

The gene calls are TRBV5-1 and TRBJ2-4; 8 bases match TRBD1. V shed 3 bases and J 3 bases; nucleotides not matched to a gene: 11. Per germline, CDR1 SGHRS and CDR2 YFSETQ. The length of the CDR3 is 17 residues. In DNA form, the CDR3 reads TGCGCCAGCAGCTCCCATCGGACAGGGTGGGTCAAAAACATTCAGTACTTC. Its translation is CASSSHRTGWVKNIQYF.

A few counts support this clone. The chain couples TRBV28 to TRBJ1-1; possible D gene TRBD1, 6 bases. This CDR3 has 16 amino acids. V shed 6 bases and J shed 4 bases, with 21 bases lying between them. CDR1 MDHEN and CDR2 SYDVKM come from the germline V gene. The DNA for the CDR3 is TGTGCCAGCAGCAGCCCGGGACACCCATTATCCACTGAAGCTTTCTTT. The encoded protein is CASSSPGHPLSTEAFF.

V is TRBV19 and J is TRBJ1-1; perhaps TRBD1 as D (5 bases). The length of the CDR3 is 14 residues. Germline CDR1 is LNHDA and CDR2 is SQIVND (reference sequence). Trimming pared 3 bases from V and 1 base from J, leaving 9 bases between. CDR3 bases: TGTGCCAGTAGTATGGGGCCCAGGAACACTGAAGCTTTCTTT. Protein product: CASSMGPRNTEAFF.

The genes are TRBV7-2 and TRBJ2-3; maybe TRBD2 (7 bases). The V gene's germline CDR1 is SGHTA and CDR2 FQGNSA. The CDR3 length is 17 residues. Trimming took off 1 base at V and 2 bases at J, with 16 bases between the two ends. The CDR3 protein is CASSLVGLGGNTDTQYF. As DNA, the CDR3 is TGTGCCAGCAGCTTAGTAGGACTAGGGGGGAACACAGATACGCAGTATTTT.

The genes are TRBV24-1 and TRBJ2-5, with a possible D match to TRBD1 (5 bases). The CDR3 sequence is 16 residues long. Germline CDR1 reads KGHDR; CDR2 reads SFDVKD. V lost 0 bases and J lost 5, with 15 bases in between. The CDR3 region is CATSDLPQESLETQYF. In DNA form, the CDR3 reads TGTGCCACCAGTGATTTGCCACAGGAGTCTTTGGAGACCCAGTACTTC.

V gene TRBV28 combines with J gene TRBJ2-1; D is unclear. The germline V gene has CDR1 MDHEN and CDR2 SYDVKM. Trimming took off 8 bases at V and 6 bases at J, with 11 bases between the two ends. CDR3 size: 12 residues. CDR3 in DNA: TGTGCCAGCGGATATAGAGGCAATGAGCAGTTCTTC. Translating gives CASGYRGNEQFF.

The rearrangement uses TRBV4-1 and TRBJ1-1; 7 nucleotides align to TRBD1. With 5 bases clipped from V and 0 bases from J, the junction kept 9 bases outside the gene matches. Germline V gene sequence: CDR1 MGHRA, CDR2 YSYEKL. The CDR3 is made up of 16 amino acids. The CDR3 DNA reads as TGCGCCAGCAGCTATAGTGCCGGGACAGTGAACACTGAAGCTTTCTTT. It encodes CASSYSAGTVNTEAFF.

The CDR3 protein is CATSDRRQGNEQFF. In nucleotides, the CDR3 is TGTGCCACCAGTGACCGAAGACAGGGCAATGAGCAGTTCTTC. The chain is built from TRBV24-1 and TRBJ2-1; TRBD1 aligns across 7 bases. The CDR3 covers 14 residues. The trim removed 4 bases at V and 6 bases at J, leaving 5 bases unmatched. CDR1 and CDR2 from the germline V gene are KGHDR and SFDVKD.

The V call is TRBV19, the J call TRBJ1-2; the match to TRBD1 covers 9 bases. V lost 7 bases and J lost 8; bases outside the gene matches: 11. The germline V gene has CDR1 LNHDA and CDR2 SQIVND (reference sequence). This CDR3 contains 14 residues. The CDR3 bases are TGTGCCAGTACCAGGATGGGACAGGGCAGGGGCTACACCTTC. The encoded protein is CASTRMGQGRGYTF.